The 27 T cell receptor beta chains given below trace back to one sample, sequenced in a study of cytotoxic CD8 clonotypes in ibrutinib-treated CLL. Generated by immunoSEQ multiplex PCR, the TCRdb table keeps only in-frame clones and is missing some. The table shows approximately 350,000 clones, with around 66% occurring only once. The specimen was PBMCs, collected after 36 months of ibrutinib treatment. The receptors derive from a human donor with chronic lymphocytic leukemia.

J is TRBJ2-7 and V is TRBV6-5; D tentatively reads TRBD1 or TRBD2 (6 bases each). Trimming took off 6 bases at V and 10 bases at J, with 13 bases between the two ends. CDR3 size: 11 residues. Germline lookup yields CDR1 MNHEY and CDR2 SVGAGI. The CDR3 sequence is CASSRGPRQYF. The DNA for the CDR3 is TGTGCCAGCAGCCGGGGGCCCCGCCAGTACTTC.

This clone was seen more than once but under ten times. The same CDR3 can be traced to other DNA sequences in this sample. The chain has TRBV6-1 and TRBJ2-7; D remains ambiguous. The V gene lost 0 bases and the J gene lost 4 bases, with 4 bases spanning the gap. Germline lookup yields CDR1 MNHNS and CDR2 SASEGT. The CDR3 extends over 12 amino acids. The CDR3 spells CASSEAGYEQYF. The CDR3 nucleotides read TGTGCCAGCAGTGAAGCGGGGTACGAGCAGTACTTC.

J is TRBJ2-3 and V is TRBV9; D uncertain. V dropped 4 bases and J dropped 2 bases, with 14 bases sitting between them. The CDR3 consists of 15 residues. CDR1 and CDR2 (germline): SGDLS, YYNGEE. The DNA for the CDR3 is TGTGCCAGCAGCCCCCCAGCTTTTCACACAGATACGCAGTATTTT. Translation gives CASSPPAFHTDTQYF.

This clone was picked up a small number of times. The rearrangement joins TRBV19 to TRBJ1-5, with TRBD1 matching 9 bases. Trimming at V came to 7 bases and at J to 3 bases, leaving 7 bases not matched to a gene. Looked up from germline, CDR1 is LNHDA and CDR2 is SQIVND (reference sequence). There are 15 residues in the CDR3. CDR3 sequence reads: CASTGTGNLNQPQHF. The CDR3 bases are TGTGCCAGTACCGGGACAGGGAATCTCAATCAGCCCCAGCATTTT. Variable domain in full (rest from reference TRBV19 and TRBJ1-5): DGGITQSPKYLFRKEGQNVTLSCEQNLNHDAMYWYRQDPGQGLRLIYYSQIVNDFQKGDIAEGYSVSREKKESFPLTVTSAQKNPTAFYLCASTGTGNLNQPQHFGDGTRLSIL.

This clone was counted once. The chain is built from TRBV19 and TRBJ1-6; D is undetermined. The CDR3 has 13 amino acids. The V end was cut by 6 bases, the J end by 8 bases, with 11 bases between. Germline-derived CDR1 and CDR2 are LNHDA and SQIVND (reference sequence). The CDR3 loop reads CASSPVQHSPLHF. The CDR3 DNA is TGTGCCAGTAGCCCAGTACAGCATTCACCCCTCCACTTT.

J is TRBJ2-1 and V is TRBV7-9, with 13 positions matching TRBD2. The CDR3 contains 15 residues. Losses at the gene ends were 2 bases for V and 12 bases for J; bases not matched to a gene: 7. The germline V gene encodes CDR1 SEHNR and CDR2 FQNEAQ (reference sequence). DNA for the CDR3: TGTGCCAGCAGCTTAAGGACTAGCGGGAGCTTCGGGCAGTTCTTC. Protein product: CASSLRTSGSFGQFF.

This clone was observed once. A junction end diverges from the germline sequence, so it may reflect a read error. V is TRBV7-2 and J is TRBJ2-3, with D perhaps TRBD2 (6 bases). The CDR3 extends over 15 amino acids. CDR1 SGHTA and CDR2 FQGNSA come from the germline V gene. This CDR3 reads CASSAEPGSRDTQYF. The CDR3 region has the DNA TGTGCCAGCAGCGCAGAACCCGGGAGCAGAGATACGCAGTATTTT.

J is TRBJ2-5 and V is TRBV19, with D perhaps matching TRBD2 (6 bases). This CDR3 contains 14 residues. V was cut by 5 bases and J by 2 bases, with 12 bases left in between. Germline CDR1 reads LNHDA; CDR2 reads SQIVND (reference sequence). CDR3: CASSQAGRQETQYF. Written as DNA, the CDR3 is TGTGCCAGTAGTCAGGCGGGGCGGCAAGAGACCCAGTACTTC.

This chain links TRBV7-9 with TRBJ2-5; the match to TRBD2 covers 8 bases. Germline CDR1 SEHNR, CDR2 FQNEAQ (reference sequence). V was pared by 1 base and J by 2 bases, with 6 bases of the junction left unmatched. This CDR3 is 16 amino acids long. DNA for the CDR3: TGTGCCAGCAGCTTAGATAGAGCGGGGGTACAAGAGACCCAGTACTTC. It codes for CASSLDRAGVQETQYF.

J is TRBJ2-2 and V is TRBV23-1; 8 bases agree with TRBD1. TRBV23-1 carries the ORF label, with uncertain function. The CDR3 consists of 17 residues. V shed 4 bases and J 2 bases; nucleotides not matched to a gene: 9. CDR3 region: CASSLKGQGHNTGELFF. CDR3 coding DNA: TGCGCCAGCAGTCTAAAAGGACAGGGTCACAACACCGGGGAGCTGTTTTTT.

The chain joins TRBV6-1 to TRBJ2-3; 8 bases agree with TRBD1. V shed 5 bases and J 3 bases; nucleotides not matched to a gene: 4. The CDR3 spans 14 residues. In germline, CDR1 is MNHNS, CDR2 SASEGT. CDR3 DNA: TGTGCCAGCAGTCCGGACAGGGTGACAGATACGCAGTATTTT. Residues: CASSPDRVTDTQYF.

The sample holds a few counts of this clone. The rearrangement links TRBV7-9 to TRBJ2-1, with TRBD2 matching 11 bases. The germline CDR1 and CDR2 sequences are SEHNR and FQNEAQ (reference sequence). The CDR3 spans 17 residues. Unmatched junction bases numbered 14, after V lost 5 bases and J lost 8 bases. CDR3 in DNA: TGTGCCAGCAGCCCGAGAGTACTAGCGGGAGTCGGCGATGAGCAGTTCTTC. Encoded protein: CASSPRVLAGVGDEQFF.

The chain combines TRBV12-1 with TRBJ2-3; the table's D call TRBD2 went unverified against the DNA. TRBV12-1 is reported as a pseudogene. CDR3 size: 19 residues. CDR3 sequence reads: CASSLRGGWPSGSENTQYF. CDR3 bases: TGTGCCAGCAGCCTACGGGGTGGATGGCCTAGCGGGAGTGAAAATACGCAGTATTTT.

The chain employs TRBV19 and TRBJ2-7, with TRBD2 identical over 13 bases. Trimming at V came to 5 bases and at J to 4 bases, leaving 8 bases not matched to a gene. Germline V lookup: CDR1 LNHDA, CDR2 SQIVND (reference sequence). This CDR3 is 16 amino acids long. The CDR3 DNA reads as TGTGCCAGTAGTTGGACTAGCGGGAGCTCGGGATACGAGCAGTACTTC. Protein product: CASSWTSGSSGYEQYF.

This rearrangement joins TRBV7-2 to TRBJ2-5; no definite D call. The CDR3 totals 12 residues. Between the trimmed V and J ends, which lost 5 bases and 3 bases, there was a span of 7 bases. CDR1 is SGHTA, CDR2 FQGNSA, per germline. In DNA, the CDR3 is TGTGCCAGCAGCGTATTGAAAGAGACCCAGTACTTC. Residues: CASSVLKETQYF.

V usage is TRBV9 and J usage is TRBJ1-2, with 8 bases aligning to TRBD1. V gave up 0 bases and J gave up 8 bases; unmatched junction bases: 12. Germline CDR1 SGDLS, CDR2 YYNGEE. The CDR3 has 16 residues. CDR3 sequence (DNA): TGTGCCAGCAGCGTAGACCCAGGCTCAGGGGGCCGAGGCTACACCTTC. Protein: CASSVDPGSGGRGYTF.

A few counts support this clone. The CDR3 protein is CSVDPRDRETQYF. CDR3 bases: TGCAGCGTTGACCCGCGGGACAGGGAGACCCAGTACTTC. This chain links TRBV29-1 with TRBJ2-5, with 8 bases aligning to TRBD1. The V and J ends lost 3 bases and 5 bases, in that order; junction bases with no gene match: 5. The CDR3 covers 13 residues. CDR1 and CDR2 (germline): SQVTM, ANQGSEA.

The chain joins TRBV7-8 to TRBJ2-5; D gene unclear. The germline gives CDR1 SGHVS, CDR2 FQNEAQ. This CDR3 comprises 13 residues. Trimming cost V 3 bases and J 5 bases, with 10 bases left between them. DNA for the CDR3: TGTGCCAGCAGCTTTGTTGTGGGGGAGACCCAGTACTTC. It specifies CASSFVVGETQYF.

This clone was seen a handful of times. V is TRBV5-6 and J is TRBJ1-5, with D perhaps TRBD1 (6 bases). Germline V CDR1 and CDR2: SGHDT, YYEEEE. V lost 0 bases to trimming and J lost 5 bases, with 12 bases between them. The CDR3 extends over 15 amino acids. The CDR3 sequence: CASSLGPRGDQPQHF. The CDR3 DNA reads TGTGCCAGCAGCTTGGGTCCCAGGGGAGATCAGCCCCAGCATTTT.

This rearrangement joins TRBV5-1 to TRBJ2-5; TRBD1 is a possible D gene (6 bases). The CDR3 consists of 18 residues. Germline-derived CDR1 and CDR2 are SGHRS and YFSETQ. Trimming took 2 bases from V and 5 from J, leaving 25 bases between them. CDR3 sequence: CASSFLAKGGALEETQYF. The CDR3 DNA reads TGCGCCAGCAGCTTTTTGGCTAAAGGGGGAGCTCTTGAGGAGACCCAGTACTTC.

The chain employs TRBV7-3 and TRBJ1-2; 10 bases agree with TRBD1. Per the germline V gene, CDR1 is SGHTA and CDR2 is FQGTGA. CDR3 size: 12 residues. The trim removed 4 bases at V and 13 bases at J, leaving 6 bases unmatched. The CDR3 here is CASSYRQGAGTF. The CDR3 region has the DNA TGTGCCAGCAGCTATCGACAGGGGGCCGGCACCTTC.

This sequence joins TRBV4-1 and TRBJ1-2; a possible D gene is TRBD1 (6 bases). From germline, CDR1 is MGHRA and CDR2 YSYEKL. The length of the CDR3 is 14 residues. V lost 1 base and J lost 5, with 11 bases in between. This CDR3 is CASSQAGVNYGYTF. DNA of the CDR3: TGCGCCAGCAGCCAAGCAGGGGTAAATTATGGCTACACCTTC.

The CDR3 DNA sequence: TGTGCCAGCAGTGATATTTGGGCCTGGGAGCTGTTTTTT. Translated: CASSDIWAWELFF. The chain carries TRBV25-1 and TRBJ2-2; D is unresolved. Germline loops: CDR1 MGHDK, CDR2 SYGVNS. Trimming took 3 bases from V and 9 from J, leaving 11 bases between them. The CDR3 consists of 13 residues.

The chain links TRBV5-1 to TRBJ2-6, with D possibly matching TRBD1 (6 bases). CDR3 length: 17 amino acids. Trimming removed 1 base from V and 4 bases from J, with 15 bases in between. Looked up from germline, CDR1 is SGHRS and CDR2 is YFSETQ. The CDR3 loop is CASSLMIRGSGANVLTF. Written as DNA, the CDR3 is TGCGCCAGCAGCTTGATGATCAGGGGTTCAGGGGCCAACGTCCTGACTTTC.

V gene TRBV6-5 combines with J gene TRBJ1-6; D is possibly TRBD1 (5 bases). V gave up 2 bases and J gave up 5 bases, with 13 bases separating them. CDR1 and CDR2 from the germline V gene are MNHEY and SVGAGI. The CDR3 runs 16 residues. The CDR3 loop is CASSYVRGPDNSPLHF. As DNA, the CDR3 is TGTGCCAGCAGTTACGTAAGGGGTCCCGATAATTCACCCCTCCACTTT.

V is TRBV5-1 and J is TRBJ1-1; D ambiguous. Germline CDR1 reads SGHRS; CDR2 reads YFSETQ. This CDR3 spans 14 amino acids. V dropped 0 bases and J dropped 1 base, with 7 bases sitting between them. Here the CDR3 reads CASSLAFQNTEAFF. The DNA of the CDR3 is TGCGCCAGCAGCTTGGCCTTCCAGAACACTGAAGCTTTCTTT. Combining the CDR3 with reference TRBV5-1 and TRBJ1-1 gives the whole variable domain KAGVTQTPRYLIKTRGQQVTLSCSPISGHRSVSWYQQTPGQGLQFLFEYFSETQRNKGNFPGRFSGRQFSNSRSEMNVSTLELGDSALYLCASSLAFQNTEAFFGQGTRLTVV.

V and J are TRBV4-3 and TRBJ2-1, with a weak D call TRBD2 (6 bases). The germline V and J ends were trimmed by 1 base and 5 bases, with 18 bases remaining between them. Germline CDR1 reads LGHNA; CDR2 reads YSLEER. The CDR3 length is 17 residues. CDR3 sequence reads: CASSQARGWDFNNEQFF. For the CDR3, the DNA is TGCGCCAGCAGCCAAGCCCGGGGGTGGGACTTCAACAATGAGCAGTTCTTC.